This TCR beta chain was identified during a study of Graves' ophthalmopathy and Graves' hyperthyroidism. The wider study: Investigators collected peripheral blood at initial diagnosis, before any treatment was given.

TCR beta CDR3 amplification used RNA transcripts. An initial RT-PCR round employing HTBI primers preceded a second-round multiplex PCR. TCRdb reanalysed the multiplex PCR reads using MiXCR and keeps one entry per CDR3 protein. The table has about 740,000 distinct CDR3 sequences, around 40% seen once. The table lists this clonotype with many counts. Trimming at V came to 2 bases and at J to 6 bases, leaving 6 bases not matched to a gene. Germline CDR1 reads SEHNR; CDR2 reads FQNEAQ (reference sequence). This CDR3 is built from 14 residues. The material sequenced was peripheral blood. The sequence was obtained from an adult man with Graves' ophthalmopathy. The J gene is TRBJ1-2, the V gene TRBV7-9; 7 bases agree with TRBD1. CDR3 residues: CASSLLDRSHGYTF. In DNA, the CDR3 is TGTGCCAGCAGCTTATTGGACAGGTCTCATGGCTACACCTTC.